This T cell receptor (beta chain) was obtained from a study of human T cells and chemical hapten exposure. Study observations and caveats: The number of TCRs above 1 in 1000 frequency did not change after DPC sensitization. Relative to control repertoires, expanded TCRs gave rise to significantly more large CDR3 similarity clusters.

Time point reported: patch test 2, 6 weeks after DPC sensitization. Noted treatment: therapeutic diphenylcyclopropenone sensitization with weekly scalp DPC. Unseparated into fractions, whole blood served as the source from which total RNA was extracted. This clonotype has only a few counts. Its antigen is currently unknown. TCRdb fed the RACE reads into MiXCR, producing one record per CDR3 protein. The top ten hold approximately 3.3% of the sample, which has around 100,000 distinct CDR3 sequences, more than 9.5% seen once. The source material was whole blood, sampled in connection with sensitization to the hapten diphenylcyclopropenone (DPC). This receptor was identified in a woman aged 40 to 50 with alopecia areata. Some clones in this sample may be carry-over from other donors' samples.

CDR3 DNA sequence: TGTGCCAGCAGCCAGGGAACAGTACGGTACTTC. Its protein is CASSQGTVRYF. The chain employs TRBV3-1 and TRBJ2-7; D gene unclear. V dropped 3 bases and J dropped 12 bases, with 12 bases sitting between them. Germline V gene lookup returns CDR1 LGHDT and CDR2 YNNKEL (reference sequence). This CDR3 has 11 residues.